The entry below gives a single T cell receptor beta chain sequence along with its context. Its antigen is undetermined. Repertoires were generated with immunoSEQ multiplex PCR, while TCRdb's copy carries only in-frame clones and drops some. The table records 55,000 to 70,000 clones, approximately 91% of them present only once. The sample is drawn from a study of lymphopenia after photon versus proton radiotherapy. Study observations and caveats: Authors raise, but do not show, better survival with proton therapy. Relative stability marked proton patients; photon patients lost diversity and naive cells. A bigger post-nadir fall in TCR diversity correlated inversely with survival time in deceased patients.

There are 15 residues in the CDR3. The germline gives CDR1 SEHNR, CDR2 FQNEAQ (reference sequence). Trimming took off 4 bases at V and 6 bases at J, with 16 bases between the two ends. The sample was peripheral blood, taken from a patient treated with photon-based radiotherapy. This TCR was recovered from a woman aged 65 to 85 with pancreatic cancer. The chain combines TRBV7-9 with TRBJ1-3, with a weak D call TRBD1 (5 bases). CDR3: CASSSRAGSQNTIYF. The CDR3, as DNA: TGTGCCAGCAGCTCCAGGGCAGGGTCACAAAACACCATATATTTT.